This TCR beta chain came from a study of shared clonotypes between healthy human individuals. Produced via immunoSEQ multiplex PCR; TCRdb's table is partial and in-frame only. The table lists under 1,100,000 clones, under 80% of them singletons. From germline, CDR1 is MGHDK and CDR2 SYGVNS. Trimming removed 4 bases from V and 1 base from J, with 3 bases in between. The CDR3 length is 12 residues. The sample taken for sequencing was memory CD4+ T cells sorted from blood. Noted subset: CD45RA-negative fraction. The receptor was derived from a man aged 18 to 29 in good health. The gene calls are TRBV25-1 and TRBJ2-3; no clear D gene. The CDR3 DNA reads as TGTGCCAGCAGTGCCCGCACAGATACGCAGTATTTT. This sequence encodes CASSARTDTQYF.